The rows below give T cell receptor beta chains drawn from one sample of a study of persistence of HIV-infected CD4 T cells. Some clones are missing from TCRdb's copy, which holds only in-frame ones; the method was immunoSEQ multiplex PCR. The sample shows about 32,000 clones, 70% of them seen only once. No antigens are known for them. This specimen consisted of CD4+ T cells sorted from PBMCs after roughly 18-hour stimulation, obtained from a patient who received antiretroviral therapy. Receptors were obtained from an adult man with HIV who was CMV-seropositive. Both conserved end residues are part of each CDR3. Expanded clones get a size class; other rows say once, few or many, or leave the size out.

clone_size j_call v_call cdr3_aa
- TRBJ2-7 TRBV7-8 CASSLGDSLGAYEQYF
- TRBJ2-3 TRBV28 CASTRLANSDTQYF
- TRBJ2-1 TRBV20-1 CSARGANEQFF
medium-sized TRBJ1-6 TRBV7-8 CASSLRNSASPLHF
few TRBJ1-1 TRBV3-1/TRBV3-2 CASSLTRPPTEAFF
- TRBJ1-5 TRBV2 CASSEADRTRQPQHF
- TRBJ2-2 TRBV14 CASSQERLLAGGNTGELFF
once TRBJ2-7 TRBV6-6 CASSYGVGAYEQYF
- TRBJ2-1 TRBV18 CASSPLPPQRGMGEQFF
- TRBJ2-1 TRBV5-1 CASSLKGGSEQFF
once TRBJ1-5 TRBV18 CASSPTKGVGQPQHF
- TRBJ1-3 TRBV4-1 CASSTGQGSAGNTIYF
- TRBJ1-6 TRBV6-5 CASGGQGNSPLHF
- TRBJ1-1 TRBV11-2 CASSLNPGMNTEAFF
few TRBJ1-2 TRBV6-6 CASSPGQGHGYTF
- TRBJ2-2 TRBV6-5 CASSYSFRGDTGELFF
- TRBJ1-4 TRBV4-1 CASSQDPGNEKLFF
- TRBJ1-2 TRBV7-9 CASSRGRGTDYGYTF
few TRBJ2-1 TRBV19 CASNPRNRLNEQFF
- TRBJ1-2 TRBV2 CASSLDGRGGQGANGYTF
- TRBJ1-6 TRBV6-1 CASSDLTGTRNSPLHF
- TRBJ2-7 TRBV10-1 CATAEGQGPYEQYF
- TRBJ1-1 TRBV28 CASSPALGGGTEAFF
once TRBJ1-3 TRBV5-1 CASRLNSQGRAGNTIYF
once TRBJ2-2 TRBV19 CASTGPGAGNTGELFF
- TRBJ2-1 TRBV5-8 CASSLVQRYNEQFF
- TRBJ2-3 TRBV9 CASSPGLAGGMTDTQYF
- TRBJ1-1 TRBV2 CASEGQGATEAFF
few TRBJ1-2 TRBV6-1 CASSVGTGGISYGYTF
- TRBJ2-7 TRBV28 CASSLDTLSTEQYF
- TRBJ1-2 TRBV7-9 CASSPRTGNYGYTF
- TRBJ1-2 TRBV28 CASSLGGDYGYTF
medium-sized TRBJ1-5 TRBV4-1 CASSQVRDSNQPQHF
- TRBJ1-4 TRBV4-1 CASSQDRERLREKLFF
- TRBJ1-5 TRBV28 CASSLPPGTGALYSNQPQHF
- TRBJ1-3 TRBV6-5 CASTQWVRTGNTIYF
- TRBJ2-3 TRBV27 CASSLRQGTDTQYF
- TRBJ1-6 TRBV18 CASSPAGPSALHF
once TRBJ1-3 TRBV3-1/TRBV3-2 CASSQVRSGSAGNTIYF
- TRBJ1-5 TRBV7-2 CASGYIGGSNQPQHF
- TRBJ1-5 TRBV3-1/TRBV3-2 CASSQGASSSNQPQHF
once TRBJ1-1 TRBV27 CASSLSPTTLNTEAFF
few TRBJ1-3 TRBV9 CASSVSAGRGNTIYF
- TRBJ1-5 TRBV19 CASSMTGELNQPQHF
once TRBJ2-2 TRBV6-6 CASSRWGGSNTGELFF
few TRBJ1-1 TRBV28 CASIPQGLETEAFF
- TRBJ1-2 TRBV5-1 CASSLEQPSYGYTF